Below, 30 T cell receptor beta chains from the same sample are listed, as sequenced in a study of beta chain features in type 1 diabetes. Regarding the study as a whole: Shortening of TCRB CDR3s, moderate but significant, appeared in all four CD4+ subsets of Type 1 diabetes patients.

Expressed TCRB transcripts were sequenced because the entire RNA isolate underwent reverse transcription. Method: immunoSEQ multiplex PCR; TCRdb's copy keeps in-frame clones and lacks some. Of approximately 150,000 clones listed, roughly 10% are singletons. These receptors have no identified antigens. The sequencing input was central memory CD4+ T cells from blood. The receptors stem from a man younger than 45 with type 1 diabetes.

The J gene is TRBJ2-5, the V gene TRBV4-2, with 7 nucleotides matching TRBD2. This CDR3 contains 16 residues. J gave up 4 bases and V 0 bases, and 8 bases lay outside the gene matches. Germline-derived CDR1 and CDR2 are LGHNA and YNFKEQ. This chain's CDR3 is CASSQDYPGEGETQYF. CDR3 bases: TGTGCCAGCAGCCAAGATTACCCGGGGGAGGGAGAGACCCAGTACTTC.

Of note for this clone: This CDR3 is also generated by other DNA sequences in the sample. J is TRBJ1-1 and V is TRBV5-1, with a tentative D call TRBD1 (5 bases). Between the trimmed V and J ends, which lost 3 bases and 1 base, there was a span of 7 bases. The CDR3 spans 13 residues. CDR1 SGHRS and CDR2 YFSETQ come from the germline V gene. CDR3 in DNA: TGCGCCAGCAGCTGGGACTCGAACACTGAAGCTTTCTTT. Translating gives CASSWDSNTEAFF.

The chain links TRBV28 to TRBJ1-2, with unresolved D. The V end was cut by 6 bases, the J end by 0 bases, with 11 bases between. The CDR3 runs 14 residues. Germline CDR1 and CDR2: MDHEN and SYDVKM. The CDR3 region has the DNA TGTGCCAGCAGACGTGCAGGATCTAACTATGGCTACACCTTC. Encoded protein: CASRRAGSNYGYTF.

Only a few counts were recorded for this clone. The chain is built from TRBV5-1 and TRBJ2-1; the D gene is possibly TRBD2 (5 bases). The V end was cut by 2 bases, the J end by 3 bases, with 9 bases between. The germline V gene has CDR1 SGHRS and CDR2 YFSETQ. The CDR3 sequence is 14 residues long. This chain's CDR3 is CASSFGEGYNEQFF. The CDR3 nucleotides are TGCGCCAGCAGCTTCGGTGAGGGCTACAATGAGCAGTTCTTC.

This clone was seen more than once but under ten times. The chain uses TRBV2 and TRBJ2-2, with TRBD1 matching over 7 bases. The CDR3 has 13 residues. V shed 8 bases and J 3 bases; nucleotides not matched to a gene: 3. Germline V CDR1 and CDR2: SNHLY, FYNNEI. CDR3 sequence reads: CASDRVDTGELFF. In DNA, the CDR3 is TGTGCCAGCGACAGGGTCGACACCGGGGAGCTGTTTTTT.

The chain recombines TRBV5-6 with TRBJ2-7; 13 nucleotides agree with TRBD2. Trimming took 3 bases from V and 0 from J; bases not matched to a gene: 6. The CDR3 loop spans 17 amino acids. Germline lookup yields CDR1 SGHDT and CDR2 YYEEEE. CDR3 sequence (DNA): TGTGCCAGCAGCTCGGGACTAGCGGGGTCCAGCTCCTACGAGCAGTACTTC. Translating it yields CASSSGLAGSSSYEQYF.

This clone came up a few times. CDR3 nucleotides: TGTGCCAGCAGCTTAGGGCCGGGGAGCACAGATACGCAGTATTTT. Its translation is CASSLGPGSTDTQYF. This sequence joins TRBV7-9 and TRBJ2-3, with a tentative D call TRBD2 (5 bases). CDR3 length: 15 amino acids. The germline V and J ends were trimmed by 1 base and 0 bases, with 8 bases remaining between them. The germline CDR1 and CDR2 sequences are SEHNR and FQNEAQ (reference sequence).

The rearrangement joins TRBV29-1 to TRBJ2-1; D might be TRBD2 (7 bases). CDR1 is SQVTM and CDR2 is ANQGSEA in the germline V gene. CDR3 length equals 14 residues. V gave up 2 bases and J gave up 4 bases, with 12 bases separating them. CDR3 DNA: TGCAGCGTTGAACCAGCGGGGACATACAATGAGCAGTTCTTC. It codes for CSVEPAGTYNEQFF.

This chain links TRBV4-1 with TRBJ1-5; D ambiguous. Germline V gene lookup returns CDR1 MGHRA and CDR2 YSYEKL. The CDR3 extends over 14 amino acids. The V and J ends lost 1 base and 3 bases respectively, with 7 bases between them. The CDR3 reads CASSQAGNNQPQHF. The CDR3 DNA reads TGCGCCAGCAGCCAAGCGGGGAACAATCAGCCCCAGCATTTT.

This clone showed up just a few times. The genes are TRBV18 and TRBJ2-7; the match to TRBD1 covers 7 bases. From germline, CDR1 is KGHSH and CDR2 LQKENI. The CDR3 sequence is 14 residues long. V shed 0 bases and J 4 bases; nucleotides not matched to a gene: 3. The CDR3 sequence: CASSPPGTAYEQYF. The CDR3 DNA reads as TGTGCCAGCTCACCACCCGGGACAGCTTACGAGCAGTACTTC.

This clone was seen a handful of times. The gene calls are TRBV5-1 and TRBJ2-3; D call uncertain. Germline V CDR1 and CDR2: SGHRS, YFSETQ. Trimming cost V 3 bases and J 2 bases, with 10 bases left between them. The CDR3 extends over 14 amino acids. The DNA of the CDR3 is TGCGCCAGCAGCTATGGCCTGCCCACAGATACGCAGTATTTT. It is translated as CASSYGLPTDTQYF. The complete variable domain, with remaining parts taken from reference TRBV5-1 and TRBJ2-3, reads KAGVTQTPRYLIKTRGQQVTLSCSPISGHRSVSWYQQTPGQGLQFLFEYFSETQRNKGNFPGRFSGRQFSNSRSEMNVSTLELGDSALYLCASSYGLPTDTQYFGPGTRLTVL.

CDR3 residues: CASSPGTSGDTQYF. CDR3 coding DNA: TGTGCCAGCAGCCCTGGGACTAGTGGGGATACGCAGTATTTT. The chain links TRBV7-3 to TRBJ2-3; 8 bases agree with TRBD2. The CDR3 consists of 14 residues. Looked up from germline, CDR1 is SGHTA and CDR2 is FQGTGA. V gave up 5 bases and J gave up 6 bases; unmatched junction bases: 7.

This clone was seen more than once but under ten times. The V gene is TRBV30, the J gene TRBJ1-4, with TRBD1 as a possible D gene (5 bases). Germline CDR1 GTSNPN, CDR2 SVGIG (reference sequence). The CDR3 totals 14 residues. V dropped 0 bases and J dropped 4 bases, with 9 bases sitting between them. The CDR3 DNA sequence: TGTGCCTGGAGTGTAGGGGCCTTTAATGAAAAACTGTTTTTT. Translating it yields CAWSVGAFNEKLFF.

This clone appeared many times. Other DNA variants within this sample encode the same CDR3. The chain uses TRBV7-3 and TRBJ1-1, with a tentative D call TRBD1 (6 bases). Trimming removed 2 bases from V and 1 base from J, with 8 bases in between. The length of the CDR3 is 14 residues. CDR1 SGHTA and CDR2 FQGTGA come from the germline V gene. CDR3 bases: TGTGCCAGCAGCTTAGGGGGCGAGAACACTGAAGCTTTCTTT. Translated, it gives CASSLGGENTEAFF.

This clone was counted only a few times. The chain recombines TRBV7-3 with TRBJ2-6; a possible D gene is TRBD2 (5 bases). This CDR3 has 14 residues. Per germline, CDR1 SGHTA and CDR2 FQGTGA. V lost 3 bases and J lost 4, with 7 bases in between. This chain's CDR3 is CASSFRGGANVLTF. As DNA, the CDR3 is TGTGCCAGCAGCTTCCGAGGGGGGGCCAACGTCCTGACTTTC.

A few counts support this clone. The chain combines TRBV19 with TRBJ2-2; maybe TRBD1 (5 bases). The V gene's germline CDR1 is LNHDA and CDR2 SQIVND (reference sequence). Trimming stripped 4 bases from V and 6 bases from J, with 9 bases between. CDR3 length equals 13 residues. The CDR3 protein is CASSNQGSGELFF. The CDR3 DNA reads as TGTGCCAGTAGTAACCAGGGATCCGGGGAGCTGTTTTTT.

This clone was counted between two and nine times. The CDR3: CASSLTRGGGYTF. As DNA, the CDR3 is TGTGCCAGCAGCCTGACCAGGGGTGGGGGCTACACCTTC. This chain joins TRBV7-9 and TRBJ1-2; D is perhaps TRBD1 (6 bases). The CDR3 runs 13 residues. Trimming shortened V by 5 bases and J by 8 bases, and 15 bases separated the two germline ends. Germline V gene sequence: CDR1 SEHNR, CDR2 FQNEAQ (reference sequence).

This clone turned up a few times. This sequence joins TRBV28 and TRBJ2-3; no clear D gene. V was pared by 7 bases and J by 0 bases, with 2 bases between. The CDR3 extends over 11 amino acids. CDR1 is MDHEN and CDR2 is SYDVKM in the germline V gene. The CDR3, as DNA: TGTGCCAGCACTAGCACAGATACGCAGTATTTT. It specifies CASTSTDTQYF.

This sequence joins TRBV28 and TRBJ2-7, with D uncertain. The V end lost 4 bases, the J end lost 2 bases, and 9 bases lay between the germline ends. Germline V gene sequence: CDR1 MDHEN, CDR2 SYDVKM. This CDR3 spans 13 amino acids. Here the CDR3 reads CASSSTKTYEQYF. As DNA, the CDR3 is TGTGCCAGCAGTTCGACAAAAACCTACGAGCAGTACTTC.

This sequence joins TRBV5-4 and TRBJ2-5; tentative D call: TRBD1 (5 bases). Between the trimmed V and J ends, which lost 5 bases and 5 bases, there was a span of 10 bases. The germline V gene has CDR1 SGHNT and CDR2 YYREEE (reference sequence). The CDR3 is 12 residues long. The CDR3 loop reads CASSPSGETQYF. CDR3 DNA: TGTGCCAGCAGTCCTTCAGGGGAGACCCAGTACTTC.

This clone was observed a handful of times. V usage is TRBV7-6 and J usage is TRBJ2-7; D unresolved. V gave up 0 bases and J gave up 0 bases, with 9 bases separating them. There are 15 residues in the CDR3. Germline V gene sequence: CDR1 SGHVS, CDR2 FNYEAQ. The CDR3 coding sequence is TGTGCCAGCAGCTTAGCCGGCGGCAGCTCCTACGAGCAGTACTTC. It is translated as CASSLAGGSSYEQYF.

The chain combines TRBV6-1 with TRBJ1-1, with TRBD1 as a possible D gene (5 bases). The V and J ends lost 6 bases and 1 base respectively, with 9 bases between them. Germline V lookup: CDR1 MNHNS, CDR2 SASEGT. The CDR3 covers 13 residues. The CDR3 coding sequence is TGTGCCAGCAGGCTCACAGGGAACACTGAAGCTTTCTTT. This encodes CASRLTGNTEAFF.

This clone was observed a few times. The V gene is TRBV9, the J gene TRBJ1-2; D gene unclear. Germline V gene lookup returns CDR1 SGDLS and CDR2 YYNGEE. This CDR3 contains 14 residues. V was cut by 4 bases and J by 3 bases, with 13 bases left in between. Written as DNA, the CDR3 is TGTGCCAGCAGCTCAACACCGGGAGACTATGGCTACACCTTC. It encodes CASSSTPGDYGYTF.

This clone was seen ten or more times. This chain links TRBV9 with TRBJ1-2; 10 nucleotides match TRBD1. Germline CDR1 and CDR2: SGDLS and YYNGEE. V lost 3 bases and J lost 2; bases outside the gene matches: 1. This CDR3 has 14 amino acids. Here the CDR3 reads CASSADRGNYGYTF. DNA of the CDR3: TGTGCCAGCAGCGCGGACAGGGGGAACTATGGCTACACCTTC.

The chain couples TRBV23-1 to TRBJ2-1; 9 nucleotides line up with TRBD1. TRBV23-1 is identified as an open reading frame with a role that is uncertain. J was trimmed by 5 bases and V by 7 bases; bases with no gene match: 18. The CDR3 has 18 amino acids. CDR3 coding DNA: TGCGCCAGCACGATCCGGGACAGGGAATCTCCGAGAGACAATGAGCAGTTCTTC. It codes for CASTIRDRESPRDNEQFF.

This clone was counted only a few times. The chain is built from TRBV5-8 and TRBJ2-5, with D maybe TRBD1 (7 bases). The CDR3 loop spans 14 amino acids. V dropped 4 bases and J dropped 5 bases, with 15 bases sitting between them. Germline V gives CDR1 SGHTS, CDR2 YDEGEE. Here the CDR3 reads CASSHRGGGETQYF. The CDR3 coding sequence is TGTGCCAGCAGCCACAGGGGTGGAGGGGAGACCCAGTACTTC.

The V and J genes are TRBV29-1 and TRBJ1-2, with 7 bases fitting TRBD1. Per the germline V gene, CDR1 is SQVTM and CDR2 is ANQGSEA. The CDR3 has 12 amino acids. Trimming took 6 bases from V and 8 from J; bases not matched to a gene: 9. This chain's CDR3 is CSVTDRDEGYTF. In DNA, the CDR3 is TGCAGCGTAACTGACAGGGACGAGGGCTACACCTTC.

A few counts support this clone. The rearrangement uses TRBV11-2 and TRBJ2-7; TRBD1 might be the D (5 bases). The germline V gene encodes CDR1 SGHAT and CDR2 FQNNGV. This CDR3 contains 14 residues. The V end was cut by 5 bases, the J end by 1 base, with 12 bases between. CDR3 in amino acids: CASSPRQPSYEQYF. DNA of the CDR3: TGTGCCAGCAGCCCAAGACAGCCGTCCTACGAGCAGTACTTC. The full variable domain, completed using reference TRBV11-2 and TRBJ2-7, is EAGVAQSPRYKIIEKRQSVAFWCNPISGHATLYWYQQILGQGPKLLIQFQNNGVVDDSQLPKDRFSAERLKGVDSTLKIQPAKLEDSAVYLCASSPRQPSYEQYFGPGTRLTVT.

A note on this clone: This sample also contains other DNA sequences that code for the same CDR3. The chain joins TRBV4-2 to TRBJ2-1; TRBD2 matches 11 bases. Trimming at V came to 3 bases and at J to 8 bases, leaving 6 bases not matched to a gene. Germline V gene data show CDR1 as LGHNA and CDR2 as YNFKEQ. The CDR3 has 15 amino acids. The CDR3 nucleotides read TGTGCCAGCAGCCAGGGGCTAGCGGGGGGCCATGAGCAGTTCTTC. Its protein is CASSQGLAGGHEQFF.

The chain carries TRBV7-9 and TRBJ2-5; the D gene is possibly TRBD2 (5 bases). Germline CDR1 is SEHNR and CDR2 is FQNEAQ (reference sequence). With 9 bases removed from V and 9 bases from J, the gap between germline ends came to 17 bases. CDR3 length equals 12 residues. CDR3 coding DNA: TGTGCCAGTTCCCGGGGTGAGGGCGCCCAGTACTTC. Protein sequence: CASSRGEGAQYF.